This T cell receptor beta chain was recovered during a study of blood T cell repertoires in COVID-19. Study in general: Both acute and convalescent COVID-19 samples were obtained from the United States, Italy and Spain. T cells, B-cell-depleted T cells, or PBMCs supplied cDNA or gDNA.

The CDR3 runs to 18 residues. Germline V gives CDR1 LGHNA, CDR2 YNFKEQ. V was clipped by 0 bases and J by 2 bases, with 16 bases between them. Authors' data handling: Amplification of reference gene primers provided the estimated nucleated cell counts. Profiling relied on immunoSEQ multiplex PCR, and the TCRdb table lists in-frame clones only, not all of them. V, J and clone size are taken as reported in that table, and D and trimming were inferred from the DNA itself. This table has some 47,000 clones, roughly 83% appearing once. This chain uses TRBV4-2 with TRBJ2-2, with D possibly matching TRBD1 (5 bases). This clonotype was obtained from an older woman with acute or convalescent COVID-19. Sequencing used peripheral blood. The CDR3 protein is CASSQEVRRGINTGELFF. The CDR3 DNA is TGTGCCAGCAGCCAAGAGGTCCGTAGGGGTATTAACACCGGGGAGCTGTTTTTT.